Listed here are 25 T cell receptor beta chains from one sample, sequenced in a study of T cells in Graves' hyperthyroidism and ophthalmopathy. Amplified TCR beta CDR3 regions came from RNA transcripts. TCR CDR3 underwent first-round RT-PCR with the HTBI primer set. Via MiXCR, TCRdb re-called the multiplex PCR reads, giving one row per CDR3 protein. The sample has approximately 370,000 distinct CDR3 sequences, approximately 17% seen once. The sample comprised blood. These receptors all stem from a woman in her 30s with Graves' hyperthyroidism that later progressed to Graves' ophthalmopathy.

This sequence joins TRBV7-9 and TRBJ2-7; 15 positions agree with TRBD2. Germline values: CDR1 SEHNR, CDR2 FQNEAQ (reference sequence). CDR3 size: 16 residues. Trimming at V came to 6 bases and at J to 7 bases, leaving 10 bases not matched to a gene. The CDR3 protein is CASRAGTSGRSKEQYF. CDR3 DNA: TGTGCCAGCAGGGCCGGGACTAGCGGGAGGAGTAAAGAGCAGTACTTC.

In nucleotides, the CDR3 is TGCGCCAGCAGCTTGATGGGGGGTCCTGAAAAACTGTTTTTT. Amino acids: CASSLMGGPEKLFF. V is TRBV5-1 and J is TRBJ1-4; D may be TRBD1 (5 bases). The germline V and J ends were trimmed by 1 base and 7 bases, with 11 bases remaining between them. Germline V gene lookup returns CDR1 SGHRS and CDR2 YFSETQ. The length of the CDR3 is 14 residues.

This clonotype was observed at least ten times. The V call is TRBV12-3 or TRBV12-4, the J call TRBJ2-3; D unclear. The CDR3 has 15 residues. With 3 bases removed from V and 3 bases from J, the gap between germline ends came to 13 bases. Here the CDR3 reads CASSLRLGGTDTQYF. The CDR3 DNA is TGTGCCAGCAGTTTGAGGCTTGGCGGTACAGATACGCAGTATTTT.

V is TRBV5-1 and J is TRBJ1-6; D not resolved. The germline gives CDR1 SGHRS, CDR2 YFSETQ. This CDR3 spans 14 amino acids. Trimming shortened V by 1 base and J by 6 bases, and 8 bases separated the two germline ends. CDR3 protein: CASSLTAGNSPLHF. DNA of the CDR3: TGCGCCAGCAGCTTGACCGCGGGTAATTCACCCCTCCACTTT.

This clonotype showed up just a few times. The V call is TRBV10-1, the J call TRBJ2-1, with TRBD2 matching 10 bases. V lost 2 bases, J lost 9 bases, and 10 bases stayed unmatched. The CDR3 runs to 16 residues. CDR1 is WNHNN and CDR2 is SYGVQD in the germline V gene (reference sequence). The CDR3 reads CASSEDEREGEAEQFF. For the CDR3, the DNA is TGCGCCAGCAGTGAGGACGAGCGGGAGGGAGAAGCTGAGCAGTTCTTC.

This clonotype was seen ten or more times. The V and J genes are TRBV27 and TRBJ2-2; D gene unclear. V lost 6 bases and J lost 2, with 7 bases in between. CDR1 MNHEY and CDR2 SMNVEV come from the germline V gene (reference sequence). CDR3 length: 13 amino acids. The CDR3 loop is CASRKGNTGELFF. In nucleotides, the CDR3 is TGTGCCAGCAGGAAGGGTAACACCGGGGAGCTGTTTTTT.

This chain connects TRBV4-1 to TRBJ2-1; no firm D call. The CDR3 runs 13 residues. Trimming removed 0 bases at V and 4 bases at J, with 4 bases between. Looked up from germline, CDR1 is MGHRA and CDR2 is YSYEKL. CDR3 residues: CASSQDQYNEQFF. CDR3 DNA: TGCGCCAGCAGCCAAGATCAGTACAATGAGCAGTTCTTC.

This clonotype was observed many times. This chain joins TRBV5-1 and TRBJ1-6; D remains unclear. CDR1 is SGHRS and CDR2 is YFSETQ in the germline V gene. V dropped 0 bases and J dropped 5 bases, with 9 bases sitting between them. This CDR3 has 15 residues. This CDR3 reads CASSLGSINNSPLHF. In DNA, the CDR3 is TGCGCCAGCAGCTTGGGGTCTATTAATAATTCACCCCTCCACTTT. Full variable domain (outside the CDR3, taken from reference TRBV5-1 and TRBJ1-6): KAGVTQTPRYLIKTRGQQVTLSCSPISGHRSVSWYQQTPGQGLQFLFEYFSETQRNKGNFPGRFSGRQFSNSRSEMNVSTLELGDSALYLCASSLGSINNSPLHFGNGTRLTVT.

The sample holds a few counts of this clonotype. The chain combines TRBV20-1 with TRBJ2-1, with 8 bases matching TRBD2. CDR1 is DFQATT and CDR2 is SNEGSKA in the germline V gene (reference sequence). There are 15 residues in the CDR3. Germline trimming cut 0 bases from V and 2 bases from J; bases unmatched to any gene: 3. CDR3 amino acids: CSARDWREAYNEQFF. CDR3 bases: TGCAGTGCTAGAGATTGGCGGGAGGCCTACAATGAGCAGTTCTTC.

This clonotype is a singleton in its sample. CDR3 sequence: CASFSLGPSYGYTF. The DNA for the CDR3 is TGTGCCAGCTTTAGTTTGGGACCCTCTTATGGCTACACCTTC. The chain is built from TRBV27 and TRBJ1-2; TRBD1 is a possible D gene (5 bases). Germline assignment: CDR1 MNHEY and CDR2 SMNVEV (reference sequence). Deletions cut 8 bases from V and 5 bases from J, with 18 bases between. The CDR3 consists of 14 residues.

This chain connects TRBV9 to TRBJ2-7; D perhaps matches TRBD2 (5 bases). The V and J ends lost 3 bases and 3 bases respectively, with 10 bases between them. The germline V gene encodes CDR1 SGDLS and CDR2 YYNGEE. The CDR3 length is 13 residues. CDR3 residues: CASSGPEDYEQYF. In DNA, the CDR3 is TGTGCCAGCAGCGGACCGGAGGACTACGAGCAGTACTTC.

This clonotype appeared many times. CDR3 residues: CASSFGSTAYEQYF. CDR3 DNA: TGTGCCAGCAGTTTCGGGTCCACCGCCTACGAGCAGTACTTC. The rearrangement joins TRBV28 to TRBJ2-7; D gene uncertain. V lost 3 bases, J lost 2 bases, and 11 bases lay in between. The CDR3 loop spans 14 amino acids. The germline V gene has CDR1 MDHEN and CDR2 SYDVKM. Supplemented by reference TRBV28 and TRBJ2-7, the full variable domain reads DVKVTQSSRYLVKRTGEKVFLECVQDMDHENMFWYRQDPGLGLRLIYFSYDVKMKEKGDIPEGYSVSREKKERFSLILESASTNQTSMYLCASSFGSTAYEQYFGPGTRLTVT.

This clonotype was detected only a few times. The rearrangement joins TRBV27 to TRBJ1-5, with no clear D. This CDR3 is 16 amino acids long. CDR1 and CDR2 from the germline V gene are MNHEY and SMNVEV (reference sequence). Trimming left V 2 bases short and J 0 bases short, with 11 bases between. The DNA of the CDR3 is TGTGCCAGCAGTTTAAGCCCTCCAGATAGCAATCAGCCCCAGCATTTT. Its translation is CASSLSPPDSNQPQHF.

This clonotype appeared a few times. V is TRBV3-1 and J is TRBJ2-2, with 7 bases fitting TRBD2. J gave up 1 base and V 7 bases, and 6 bases lay outside the gene matches. The CDR3 is 15 amino acids. In germline, CDR1 is LGHDT, CDR2 YNNKEL (reference sequence). CDR3 in amino acids: CASNLAGRNTGELFF. The CDR3 region has the DNA TGTGCCAGCAACTTAGCGGGTCGGAACACCGGGGAGCTGTTTTTT.

The chain joins TRBV20-1 to TRBJ2-7, with D possibly TRBD1 on 6 matching bases. Germline CDR1 reads DFQATT; CDR2 reads SNEGSKA (reference sequence). V lost 8 bases and J lost 2, with 19 bases in between. CDR3 length: 14 amino acids. The CDR3 is CSTGQTRYTYEQYF. The CDR3 DNA reads TGCAGTACTGGACAGACAAGGTATACCTACGAGCAGTACTTC.

Many counts were recorded for this clonotype. The J gene is TRBJ2-7, the V gene TRBV18, with 7 bases fitting TRBD1. The CDR3 totals 14 residues. Germline assignment: CDR1 KGHSH and CDR2 LQKENI. The J segment lost 5 bases and the V segment lost 1 base, leaving 5 bases of the junction unmatched. DNA for the CDR3: TGTGCCAGCTCACCACAATCCGGGACAGACGAGCAGTACTTC. This encodes CASSPQSGTDEQYF.

This clonotype was detected a few times. This may come from a read error, since a much larger clone is one base off. This chain connects TRBV12-3 or TRBV12-4 to TRBJ1-2, with a tentative D call TRBD1 (6 bases). The CDR3 spans 13 residues. V lost 6 bases, J lost 3 bases, and 11 bases lay in between. This CDR3 is CASRGAGDYGYTF. The CDR3 DNA reads as TGTGCCAGCAGGGGGGCAGGGGACTATGGCTACACCTTC.

This chain links TRBV20-1 with TRBJ2-3, with 7 bases identical to TRBD1. The germline V gene encodes CDR1 DFQATT and CDR2 SNEGSKA (reference sequence). The CDR3 has 15 residues. V dropped 4 bases and J dropped 0; count of bases not matched to a gene: 7. The CDR3 sequence: CSATGTDSSTDTQYF. CDR3 sequence (DNA): TGCAGTGCTACCGGGACAGATTCTAGCACAGATACGCAGTATTTT.

The CDR3 sequence: CASSKGRGASPLHF. The DNA of the CDR3 is TGTGCCAGCAGCAAAGGACGGGGGGCTTCACCCCTCCACTTT. The V gene is TRBV3-1, the J gene TRBJ1-6; perhaps TRBD1 as D (6 bases). Per the germline V gene, CDR1 is LGHDT and CDR2 is YNNKEL (reference sequence). Trimming removed 5 bases from V and 9 bases from J, with 14 bases in between. The CDR3 covers 14 residues.

This clonotype showed up many times. This chain links TRBV5-1 with TRBJ2-1; possible D gene TRBD2, 7 bases. This CDR3 is 16 amino acids long. Germline V gene sequence: CDR1 SGHRS, CDR2 YFSETQ. Trimming took off 0 bases at V and 6 bases at J, with 16 bases between the two ends. This chain's CDR3 is CASSLVGGPPRNEQFF. The CDR3, as DNA: TGCGCCAGCAGCTTGGTGGGGGGGCCCCCTCGCAATGAGCAGTTCTTC. Combining the CDR3 with reference TRBV5-1 and TRBJ2-1 gives the whole variable domain KAGVTQTPRYLIKTRGQQVTLSCSPISGHRSVSWYQQTPGQGLQFLFEYFSETQRNKGNFPGRFSGRQFSNSRSEMNVSTLELGDSALYLCASSLVGGPPRNEQFFGPGTRLTVL.

This clonotype has at least ten counts. The chain uses TRBV10-3 and TRBJ2-3; 7 nucleotides agree with TRBD2. Germline CDR1 reads ENHRY; CDR2 reads SYGVKD. Germline trimming cut 10 bases from V and 5 bases from J; bases unmatched to any gene: 12. The CDR3 consists of 14 residues. The CDR3 loop reads CATGASGTEDTQYF. CDR3 DNA: TGTGCCACCGGGGCTAGCGGAACCGAAGATACGCAGTATTTT.

This clonotype was observed a handful of times. The chain uses TRBV4-2 and TRBJ2-5; weak D call: TRBD2 (7 bases). This CDR3 comprises 15 residues. The V gene lost 3 bases and the J gene lost 1 base, with 12 bases spanning the gap. Germline assignment: CDR1 LGHNA and CDR2 YNFKEQ. The DNA for the CDR3 is TGTGCCAGCAGCCAGGGGGGGGGGCGCCAAGAGACCCAGTACTTC. This sequence encodes CASSQGGGRQETQYF.

This clonotype has a count of ten or more. The chain is built from TRBV12-3 or TRBV12-4 and TRBJ2-5; the D gene is possibly TRBD1 (6 bases). V lost 7 bases and J lost 3, with 12 bases in between. The CDR3 runs to 13 residues. CDR3 in DNA: TGTGCCAGCACCTCAGGGGTGGAAGAGACCCAGTACTTC. Translating gives CASTSGVEETQYF.

There are many counts of this clonotype. The genes are TRBV7-2 and TRBJ2-5; TRBD2 agrees at 12 bases. V gave up 5 bases and J gave up 5 bases; unmatched junction bases: 3. Germline V gene data show CDR1 as SGHTA and CDR2 as FQGNSA. CDR3 length: 14 amino acids. The CDR3 reads CASSGLAGIETQYF. The CDR3 bases are TGTGCCAGCAGCGGACTAGCGGGGATTGAGACCCAGTACTTC.

Ten or more counts support this clonotype. V is TRBV11-2 and J is TRBJ1-2; D is undetermined. The CDR3 extends over 14 amino acids. V shed 2 bases and J shed 6 bases, with 13 bases lying between them. Germline CDR1 reads SGHAT; CDR2 reads FQNNGV. The CDR3 coding sequence is TGTGCCAGCAGCTTAATAGGGTTGGGCGATGGCTACACCTTC. This sequence encodes CASSLIGLGDGYTF.